This T cell receptor (beta chain) was found in a study of T cell repertoires in cytomegalovirus infection. Study-level information: Both CMV infection and a matching HLA type were indicated by public TCR beta signatures.

Via MiXCR, TCRdb re-called the reads, giving one row per CDR3 protein. The sample carries a few hundred thousand distinct CDR3 sequences, 40% to 50% recorded once. The CDR3 spans 14 residues. Trimming shortened V by 2 bases and J by 1 base, and 7 bases separated the two germline ends. Germline V gives CDR1 LGHNA, CDR2 YNFKEQ. As for this clonotype: The antigen is unknown.

Study-level points and caveats: Of the TCR beta families, the public ones yielded a cumulative frequency that identified carriers of CMV plus the relevant HLA.

This TCR came from a human donor in good health (CMV status not recorded). Some clones in this sample may be carry-over from other donors' samples. The sample here was cultured PBMCs, taken from culture after CMV antigen stimulation. The chain joins TRBV4-2 to TRBJ2-3, with unresolved D. CDR3 residues: CASSQKLGTDTQYF. The CDR3 nucleotides are TGTGCCAGCAGCCAAAAACTCGGCACAGATACGCAGTATTTT.